This T cell receptor beta chain comes out of a study of T cell responses to AZD1222 COVID-19 vaccine. General observations from the study: The donors showed a predominance of white British ancestry and of females, with possible underestimation of clonal diversity. CD4 TCRs linked to vaccination spanned spike, dominating at 160-218 and 743-854. Per reports, nearly half of all spike-specific TCRs target regions that are unmutated in variants.

Using immunoSEQ multiplex PCR, the repertoire was profiled, and TCRdb retains in-frame clones only, with some absent. The sample has roughly 110,000 clones, 87% seen once; the top ten hold approximately 12%. With V trimmed by 1 base and J by 5 bases, 11 bases remained unmatched. Germline V gene lookup returns CDR1 LGHNA and CDR2 YSLEER. The CDR3 runs to 18 residues. Points on this clone: Its matching antigen is unknown.

This receptor was obtained from an adult in good health. The V call is TRBV4-3, the J call TRBJ2-2, with 9 bases fitting TRBD2. The sequences come from peripheral blood, collected on day 0 of AZD1222 vaccination. In DNA, the CDR3 is TGCGCCAGCAGCCAAGTCCTAGCGGGACAAGTAGATACCGGGGAGCTGTTTTTT. Its protein is CASSQVLAGQVDTGELFF.